This TCR beta chain was recorded in a study of PD-L1 blockade in urothelial cancer. Study background: Prior chemotherapy in patients spanned 0 to 3 regimens. Analyses were performed on blood at 3 weeks after treatment start (the second dose) and at 6 weeks. Broader study findings: Tumor-linked clones in blood grew more by 3 weeks in durable-benefit patients.

Some clones are missing from TCRdb's copy, which holds only in-frame ones; the method was immunoSEQ multiplex PCR. The repertoire holds 20,000 to 25,000 clones, with under 95% as singletons. The germline gives CDR1 SSHAT, CDR2 FNYEAQ (reference sequence). The V end lost 5 bases, the J end lost 3 bases, and 16 bases lay between the germline ends. The CDR3 spans 15 residues. Turning to this clone: Antigen unknown.

Time point meaning: peripheral blood 6 weeks after treatment start. Patients' urothelial carcinoma was locally advanced or metastatic. The source was PBMCs, collected around atezolizumab (anti-PD-L1) treatment. The receptor was derived from a woman aged 60-75 years with urothelial cancer. The chain couples TRBV7-7 to TRBJ2-5; a possible D gene is TRBD2 (5 bases). The CDR3 spells CASSPTPGMEETQYF. The CDR3 DNA is TGTGCCAGCAGCCCGACCCCCGGGATGGAAGAGACCCAGTACTTC.